The sequence of this TCR delta chain was determined in a study of gamma-delta T cells after stem cell transplantation. TCRdb re-processed the RT-PCR reads via CATT. The data show a few thousand delta-chain clones, with about 2.1% seen just once and approximately 19% held by the top ten. This clone has just a few counts. This DNA translates differently at residue 4 from the TCRdb protein, which is that of a much larger clone; a read error is likely, and the protein shown is the DNA's own translation. The germline V gene has CDR1 TSWWSYY and CDR2 QGS. V lost 8 bases, J lost 3 bases, and 30 bases stayed unmatched. This CDR3 comprises 22 residues.

Sample: gamma-delta T cells. This chain links TRDV1 with TRDJ1; TRDD3 aligns across 10 bases. This TCR derives from a human donor. It is not recorded whose cells these are; they may come from a transplant donor. Here the CDR3 DNA reads TGTGCTCTTTGGATACCCTTCCTAACAATGCACCTGTACTGGGGGATCCCCGATAAACTCATCTTT. It is translated as CALWIPFLTMHLYWGIPDKLIF.